The 11 T cell receptor beta chains reported below all come from one sample, sequenced in a study of T-cell reconstitution after alpha-beta-depleted transplantation in children. As it was prepared, the TCRbeta library received unique molecular identifiers. MiXCR was run by TCRdb on the PCR reads, yielding one entry per CDR3 protein. The sample shows about 870,000 distinct CDR3 sequences, 16% of them seen only once. Sequenced material: PBMCs, mostly from graft donor cells, taken 360 days after TCRalphabeta/CD19-depleted stem cell transplant. Receptor source: a male patient between 5 and 17 years old who had a stem cell transplant for acute lymphoblastic leukemia, so the T cells may come from the graft donor.

The chain links TRBV5-1 to TRBJ1-1; D is uncertain. The CDR3 sequence is 15 residues long. CDR1 is SGHRS, CDR2 YFSETQ, per germline. Trimming shortened V by 6 bases and J by 5 bases, and 20 bases separated the two germline ends. The CDR3 DNA reads TGCGCCAGCAAATCTTCCAACGGGAAGGCGACTGAAGCTTTCTTT. It specifies CASKSSNGKATEAFF. The entire variable domain, with the rest obtained from reference TRBV5-1 and TRBJ1-1, is as follows: KAGVTQTPRYLIKTRGQQVTLSCSPISGHRSVSWYQQTPGQGLQFLFEYFSETQRNKGNFPGRFSGRQFSNSRSEMNVSTLELGDSALYLCASKSSNGKATEAFFGQGTRLTVV.

This clonotype was found many times. The genes are TRBV7-9 and TRBJ2-5; maybe TRBD2 (5 bases). This CDR3 has 12 amino acids. The V end lost 6 bases, the J end lost 5 bases, and 10 bases lay between the germline ends. Germline CDR1 and CDR2: SEHNR and FQNEAQ (reference sequence). CDR3 residues: CASSLRVETQYF. The CDR3 bases are TGTGCCAGCAGTTTGAGGGTGGAGACCCAGTACTTC.

This chain links TRBV11-2 with TRBJ2-5, with TRBD1 as a possible D gene (6 bases). V was trimmed by 5 bases and J by 3 bases, leaving 19 bases between them. CDR3 length: 16 residues. Looked up from germline, CDR1 is SGHAT and CDR2 is FQNNGV. Here the CDR3 DNA reads TGTGCCAGCAGCCCGAACAGGGTTGGTTTCGAAGAGACCCAGTACTTC. It translates to CASSPNRVGFEETQYF.

This clonotype was seen a single time. V is TRBV5-1 and J is TRBJ2-2, with a possible D match to TRBD1 (6 bases). CDR1 SGHRS and CDR2 YFSETQ come from the germline V gene. This CDR3 is 13 amino acids long. The V end was cut by 2 bases, the J end by 10 bases, with 12 bases between. CDR3 loop: CASSLPPGEELFF. The DNA of the CDR3 is TGCGCCAGCAGCTTACCGCCAGGGGAGGAGCTGTTTTTT.

The V call is TRBV6-5, the J call TRBJ2-7; D is uncertain. The V end was cut by 0 bases, the J end by 3 bases, with 6 bases between. The germline V gene encodes CDR1 MNHEY and CDR2 SVGAGI. This CDR3 is 13 amino acids long. CDR3 in amino acids: CASSYSGHYEQYF. CDR3 sequence (DNA): TGTGCCAGCAGTTACTCGGGTCACTACGAGCAGTACTTC.

The V call is TRBV20-1, the J call TRBJ2-5, with 8 nucleotides matching TRBD2. The CDR3 consists of 16 residues. Germline-derived CDR1 and CDR2 are DFQATT and SNEGSKA (reference sequence). The V and J ends lost 3 bases and 1 base, in that order; junction bases with no gene match: 10. CDR3 in DNA: TGCAGTGCTAGTAAGGCGGGAGGCGACACCCAAGAGACCCAGTACTTC. Translating it yields CSASKAGGDTQETQYF.

The chain links TRBV18 to TRBJ1-5, with no clear D. Germline V CDR1 and CDR2: KGHSH, LQKENI. V lost 2 bases, J lost 6 bases, and 11 bases lay in between. This CDR3 has 14 residues. This CDR3 reads CASSPGVVLQPQHF. The DNA of the CDR3 is TGTGCCAGCTCACCAGGGGTGGTTCTTCAGCCCCAGCATTTT. The variable domain in full, completed from reference TRBV18 and TRBJ1-5, reads NAGVMQNPRHLVRRRGQEARLRCSPMKGHSHVYWYRQLPEEGLKFMVYLQKENIIDESGMPKERFSAEFPKEGPSILRIQQVVRGDSAAYFCASSPGVVLQPQHFGDGTRLSIL.

The chain is built from TRBV9 and TRBJ2-2; TRBD1 matches 7 bases. V was clipped by 3 bases and J by 5 bases; unmatched bases: 7. CDR1 and CDR2 from the germline V gene are SGDLS and YYNGEE. CDR3 size: 15 residues. Here the CDR3 DNA reads TGTGCCAGCAGCGAGGGCGACAGGGATACCGGGGAGCTGTTTTTT. It codes for CASSEGDRDTGELFF.

The chain couples TRBV5-1 to TRBJ2-7; weak D call: TRBD1 (6 bases). The CDR3 has 14 amino acids. V lost 4 bases and J 3 bases, leaving 14 bases between the germline ends. Germline CDR1 reads SGHRS; CDR2 reads YFSETQ. The CDR3 here is CASSPSTGFYEQYF. Written as DNA, the CDR3 is TGCGCCAGCAGCCCATCGACAGGATTCTACGAGCAGTACTTC.

This clonotype was recorded a few times. The V and J genes are TRBV10-3 and TRBJ2-3; 7 bases are a match to TRBD1. Germline-derived CDR1 and CDR2 are ENHRY and SYGVKD. V was clipped by 6 bases and J by 2 bases; unmatched bases: 20. The CDR3 runs to 19 residues. This CDR3 reads CAIRNPALGLTGNTDTQYF. The CDR3 DNA reads as TGTGCCATCAGGAACCCAGCGCTCGGTCTGACAGGGAACACAGATACGCAGTATTTT.

This clonotype has a count of ten or more. V is TRBV28 and J is TRBJ2-7; D is possibly TRBD1 (5 bases). This CDR3 comprises 13 residues. Trimming took 8 bases from V and 2 from J, leaving 13 bases between them. Per the germline V gene, CDR1 is MDHEN and CDR2 is SYDVKM. The CDR3 is CASSRLGAYEQYF. The CDR3 DNA sequence: TGTGCCAGCTCGAGGCTAGGGGCCTACGAGCAGTACTTC.